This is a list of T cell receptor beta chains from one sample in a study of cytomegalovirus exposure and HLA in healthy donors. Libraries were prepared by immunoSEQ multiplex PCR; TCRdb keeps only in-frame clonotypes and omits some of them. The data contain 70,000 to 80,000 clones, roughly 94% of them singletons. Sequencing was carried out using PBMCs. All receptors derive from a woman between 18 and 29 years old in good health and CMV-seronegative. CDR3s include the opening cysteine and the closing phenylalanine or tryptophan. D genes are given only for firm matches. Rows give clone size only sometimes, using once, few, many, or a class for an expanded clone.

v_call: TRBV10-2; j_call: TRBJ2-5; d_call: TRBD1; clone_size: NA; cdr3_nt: TGCGCCAGCAGTGAGCTGGACAGGGAAGGGGAGACCCAGTACTTC; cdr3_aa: CASSELDREGETQYF
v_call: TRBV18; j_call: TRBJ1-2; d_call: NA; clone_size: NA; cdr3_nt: TGTGCCAGCTCACCGTCGGACTCCCCGGGCCCTAACTATGGCTACACCTTC; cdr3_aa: CASSPSDSPGPNYGYTF
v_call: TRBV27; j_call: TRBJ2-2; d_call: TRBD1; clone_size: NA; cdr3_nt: TGTGCCACCAAGTCACTTACAGGGGACGGATACACCGGGGAGCTGTTTTTT; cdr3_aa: CATKSLTGDGYTGELFF
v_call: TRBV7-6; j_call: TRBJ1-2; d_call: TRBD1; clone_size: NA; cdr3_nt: TGTGCCAGCAGCCTAGAGAGGAGGGACAGACCAGGCTATGGCTACACCTTC; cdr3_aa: CASSLERRDRPGYGYTF
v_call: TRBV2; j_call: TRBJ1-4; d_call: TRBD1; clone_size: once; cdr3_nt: TGTGCCAGCACCAGACAGGGTAACAATGAAAAACTGTTTTTT; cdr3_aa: CASTRQGNNEKLFF
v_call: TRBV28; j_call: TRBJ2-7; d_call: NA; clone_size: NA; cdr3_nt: TGTGCCAGCAGTTTAGGACAGTACTACGAGCAGTACTTC; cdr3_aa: CASSLGQYYEQYF
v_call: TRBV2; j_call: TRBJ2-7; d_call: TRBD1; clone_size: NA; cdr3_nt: TGTGCCAGCAGTGAAGAATGGACAGGGATCGAGCAGTACTTC; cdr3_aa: CASSEEWTGIEQYF
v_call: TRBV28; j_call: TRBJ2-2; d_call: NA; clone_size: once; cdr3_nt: TGTGCCAGCAGGCCGAGGACAGTAAATACCGGGGAGCTGTTTTTT; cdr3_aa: CASRPRTVNTGELFF
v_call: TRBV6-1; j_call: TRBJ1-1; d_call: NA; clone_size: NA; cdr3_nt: TGTGCCAGCTTAAGAGGACCGGCGGGCAACACTGAAGCTTTCTTT; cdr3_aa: CASLRGPAGNTEAFF
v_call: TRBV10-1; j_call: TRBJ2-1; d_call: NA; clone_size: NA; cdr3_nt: TGCGCCAGCAGTAGATCGGATGGCAGGGGATCCTACAATGAGCAGTTCTTC; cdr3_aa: CASSRSDGRGSYNEQFF
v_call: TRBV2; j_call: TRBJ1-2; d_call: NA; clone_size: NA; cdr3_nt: TGTGCCAGCATGCGGGGGGCGTTTGGCTACACCTTC; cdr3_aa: CASMRGAFGYTF
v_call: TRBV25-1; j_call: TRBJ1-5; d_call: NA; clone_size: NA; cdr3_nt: TGTGCCAGCAGTGAAGGGGGCTTCAATCAGCCCCAGCATTTT; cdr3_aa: CASSEGGFNQPQHF
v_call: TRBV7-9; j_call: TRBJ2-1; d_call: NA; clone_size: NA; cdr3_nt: TGTGCCAGCAGCTTAGAATCGGTGGAGCAGTTCTTC; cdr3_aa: CASSLESVEQFF
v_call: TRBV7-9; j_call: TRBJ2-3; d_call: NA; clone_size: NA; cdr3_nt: TGTGCCAGCAGCTCGCAGGGAGGTACGCAGTATTTT; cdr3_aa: CASSSQGGTQYF
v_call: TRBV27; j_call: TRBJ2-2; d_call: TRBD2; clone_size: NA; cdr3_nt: TGTGCCAGCAGTTCCCGAGATAGCGGGGGGCCCTTAGACCTCACCGGGGAGCTGTTTTTT; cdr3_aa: CASSSRDSGGPLDLTGELFF
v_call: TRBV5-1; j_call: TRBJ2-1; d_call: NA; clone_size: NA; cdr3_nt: TGCGCCAGCAGCTTGGCTTGGGCATTGGGTTACAATGAGCAGTTCTTC; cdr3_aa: CASSLAWALGYNEQFF
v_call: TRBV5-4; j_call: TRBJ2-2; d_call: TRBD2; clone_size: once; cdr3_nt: TGTGCCAGCAGCTTTGGACTAGCGGGAGGATTCGGGGAGCTGTTTTTT; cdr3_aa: CASSFGLAGGFGELFF
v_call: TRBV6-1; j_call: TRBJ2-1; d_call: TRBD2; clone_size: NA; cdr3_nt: TGTGCCAGCAGTGAAGAGCTAGCGGGGAGCAATGAGCAGTTCTTC; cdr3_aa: CASSEELAGSNEQFF
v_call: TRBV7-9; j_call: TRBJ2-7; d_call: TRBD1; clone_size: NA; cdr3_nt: TGTGCCAGCAGCTTAATCCAGGGGGAACTACACGAGCAGTACTTC; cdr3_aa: CASSLIQGELHEQYF
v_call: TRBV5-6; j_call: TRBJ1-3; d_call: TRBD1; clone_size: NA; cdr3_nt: TGTGCCAGCAGCTTGGGGACAGGGCGCTGGAACACCATATATTTT; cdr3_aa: CASSLGTGRWNTIYF
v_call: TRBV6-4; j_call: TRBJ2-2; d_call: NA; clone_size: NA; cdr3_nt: TGTGCCAGCAGTGAAGGGGTGAAAGGCGGGTTTAGGGGGACCGGGGAGCTGTTTTTT; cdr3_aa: CASSEGVKGGFRGTGELFF
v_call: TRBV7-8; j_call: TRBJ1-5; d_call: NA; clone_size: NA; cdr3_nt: TGTGCCAGCAGCCCTTACAGGGCCCGGAGCAATCAGCCCCAGCATTTT; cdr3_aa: CASSPYRARSNQPQHF
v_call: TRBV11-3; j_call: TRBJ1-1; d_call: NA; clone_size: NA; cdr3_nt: TGTGCCAGCAGCTCCCCTGAGACTAGGGGAACTGAAGCTTTCTTT; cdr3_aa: CASSSPETRGTEAFF
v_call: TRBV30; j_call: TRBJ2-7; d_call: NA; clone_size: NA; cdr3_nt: TGTGCCTGGGGCCCCTCATCCTACGAGCAGTACTTC; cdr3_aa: CAWGPSSYEQYF
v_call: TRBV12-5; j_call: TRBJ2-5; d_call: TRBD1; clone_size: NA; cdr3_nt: TGTGCTAGTGCCGCACCCGGGACAGGGGGAGAAGAGACCCAGTACTTC; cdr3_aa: CASAAPGTGGEETQYF
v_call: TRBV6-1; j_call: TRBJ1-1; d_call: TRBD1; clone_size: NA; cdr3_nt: TGTGCCAGCCCAAGACAGGGGAACACTGAAGCTTTCTTT; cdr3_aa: CASPRQGNTEAFF
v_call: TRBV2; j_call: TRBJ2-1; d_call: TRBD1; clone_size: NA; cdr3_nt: TGTGCCAGCAGGGCCGGGACAGGCTCACGGATTGTGGTTGAGCAGTTCTTC; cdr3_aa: CASRAGTGSRIVVEQFF